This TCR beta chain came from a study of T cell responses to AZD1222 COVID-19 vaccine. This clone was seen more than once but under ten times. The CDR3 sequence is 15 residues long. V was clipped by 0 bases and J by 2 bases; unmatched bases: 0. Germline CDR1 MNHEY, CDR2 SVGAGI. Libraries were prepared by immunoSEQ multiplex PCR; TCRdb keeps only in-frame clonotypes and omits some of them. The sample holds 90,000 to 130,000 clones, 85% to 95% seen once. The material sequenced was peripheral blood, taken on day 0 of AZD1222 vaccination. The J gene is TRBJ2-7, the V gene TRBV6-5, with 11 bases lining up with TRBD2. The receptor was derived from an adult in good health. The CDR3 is CASSYSSGGAYEQYF. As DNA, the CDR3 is TGTGCCAGCAGTTACTCTAGCGGGGGGGCCTACGAGCAGTACTTC.